The subject of this entry is one TCR beta chain. Its cognate antigen is unknown. Time point reported: recipient sample about 28 days before transplant, after cytoreduction. The CDR3 covers 14 residues. CDR1 SGHDN and CDR2 FVKESK come from the germline V gene. V was clipped by 4 bases and J by 3 bases, with 13 bases between them. The protocol was immunoSEQ multiplex PCR, while the TCRdb copy is restricted to in-frame clones and leaves out a portion. The data show around 80,000 clones, 90% to 97% seen once. These data are taken from a study of T cell clonotyping in hematopoietic cell transplantation. The wider study: Recipient samples before transplant were obtained post-cytoreduction.

General study findings and limits: Few recipient clonotypes overlapped donors; over 97% were de novo at given depth.

This receptor was obtained from a woman aged 45-65 years with acute myeloid leukemia. Some clones in this sample may be carry-over from other donors' samples. The source was peripheral blood mononuclear cells, collected before stem cell transplant. The chain couples TRBV14 to TRBJ2-7; D is possibly TRBD1 (6 bases). The CDR3 loop reads CASSPNIRGYEQYF. In nucleotides, the CDR3 is TGTGCCAGCAGCCCCAACATCAGGGGCTACGAGCAGTACTTC.